This T cell receptor beta chain derives from a study of blood T cell repertoires in COVID-19. At the level of the study: The study drew acute and convalescent COVID-19 samples from the United States, Italy and Spain. Sources were T cells, B-cell-depleted T cells, or PBMCs; the material itself was cDNA or gDNA.

As processed by the authors: Reference gene primers were amplified, and this amplification served to estimate nucleated cell counts. The assay was immunoSEQ multiplex PCR, and TCRdb's table has in-frame clones only and misses some. For V, J and clone size, that table is used; D and trimming come from the DNA. Of approximately 200,000 clones detected, roughly 86% appear once; the ten largest clones hold 2.5% to 3.5%. The CDR3 loop spans 13 amino acids. From germline, CDR1 is SGDLS and CDR2 YYNGEE. V gave up 0 bases and J gave up 6 bases, with 7 bases separating them. The clonotype originates from a woman younger than 45 with active or convalescent COVID-19. The chain has TRBV9 and TRBJ2-1; possible D gene TRBD1, 5 bases. Input material: peripheral blood. The CDR3 sequence is CASSVGTINEQFF. DNA of the CDR3: TGTGCCAGCAGCGTAGGGACAATCAATGAGCAGTTCTTC.